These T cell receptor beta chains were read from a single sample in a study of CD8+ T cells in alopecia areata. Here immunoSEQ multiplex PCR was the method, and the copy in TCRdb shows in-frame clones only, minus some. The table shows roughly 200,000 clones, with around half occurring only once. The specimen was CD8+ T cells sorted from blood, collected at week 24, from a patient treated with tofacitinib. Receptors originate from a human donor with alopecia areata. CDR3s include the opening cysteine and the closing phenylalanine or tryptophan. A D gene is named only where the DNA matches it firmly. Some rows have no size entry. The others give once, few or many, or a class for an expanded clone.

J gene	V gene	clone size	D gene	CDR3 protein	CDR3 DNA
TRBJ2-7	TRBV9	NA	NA	CASSPRTQLFSYEQYF	TGTGCCAGCAGCCCCCGGACACAGCTGTTCTCCTACGAGCAGTACTTC
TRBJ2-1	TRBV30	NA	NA	CAWSVGGTNEQFF	TGTGCCTGGAGTGTAGGGGGAACCAATGAGCAGTTCTTC
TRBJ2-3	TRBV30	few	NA	CAWEGADTQYF	TGTGCCTGGGAAGGGGCCGATACGCAGTATTTT
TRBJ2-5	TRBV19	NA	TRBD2	CASSNPISGGGETQYF	TGTGCCAGTAGTAACCCCATTAGCGGGGGTGGAGAGACCCAGTACTTC
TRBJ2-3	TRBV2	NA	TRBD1	CASRRGTGRTDTQYF	TGTGCCAGCAGGCGGGGGACAGGGCGCACAGATACGCAGTATTTT
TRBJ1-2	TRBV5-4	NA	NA	CASRQTGIHGYTF	TGTGCCAGCAGACAGACAGGTATCCATGGCTACACCTTC
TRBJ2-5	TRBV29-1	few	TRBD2	CSVELAGDHQETQYF	TGCAGCGTAGAACTAGCGGGGGATCACCAAGAGACCCAGTACTTC
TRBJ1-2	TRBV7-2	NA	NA	CASSFAQRGYTF	TGTGCCAGCAGCTTTGCTCAGCGAGGCTACACCTTC
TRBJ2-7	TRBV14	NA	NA	CASSQVGEGDYEQYF	TGTGCCAGCAGCCAAGTGGGTGAGGGAGACTACGAGCAGTACTTC
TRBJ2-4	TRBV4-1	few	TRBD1	CASSHETGQGPKNIQYF	TGCGCCAGCAGCCACGAGACCGGACAGGGCCCCAAAAACATTCAGTACTTC
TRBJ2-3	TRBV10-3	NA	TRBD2	CAITIRRGRSDTQYF	TGTGCCATCACAATAAGGCGGGGGAGATCAGATACGCAGTATTTT
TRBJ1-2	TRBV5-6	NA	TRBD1	CASSSRGNYGYTF	TGTGCCAGCAGCTCCAGGGGGAACTATGGCTACACCTTC
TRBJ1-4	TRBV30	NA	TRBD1	CASWTGAGKLFF	TGTGCCTCGTGGACAGGGGCGGGTAAACTGTTTTTT
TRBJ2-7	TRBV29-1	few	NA	CSVVRDNIYEQYF	TGCAGCGTGGTCCGGGACAACATCTACGAGCAGTACTTC
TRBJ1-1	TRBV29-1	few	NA	CSVETGQPRTEAFF	TGCAGCGTCGAGACTGGACAGCCTAGGACTGAAGCTTTCTTT
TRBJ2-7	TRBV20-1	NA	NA	CSAGSSYEQYF	TGCAGTGCTGGGAGCTCCTACGAGCAGTACTTC
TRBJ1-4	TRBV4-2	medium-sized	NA	CASSQEQITDEKLFF	TGTGCCAGCAGCCAAGAGCAGATAACAGATGAAAAACTGTTTTTT
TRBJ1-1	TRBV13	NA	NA	CASSLEGSQAFF	TGTGCCAGCAGCTTAGAAGGGAGTCAAGCTTTCTTT
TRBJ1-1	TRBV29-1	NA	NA	CSVSGGDLAEAFF	TGCAGCGTATCGGGGGGGGATTTAGCTGAAGCTTTCTTT
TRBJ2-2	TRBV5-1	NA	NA	CASSLTATNTGELFF	TGCGCCAGCAGCTTAACTGCAACGAACACCGGGGAGCTGTTTTTT
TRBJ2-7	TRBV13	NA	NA	CASSLGARYEQYF	TGTGCCAGCAGCTTAGGGGCCCGCTACGAGCAGTACTTC